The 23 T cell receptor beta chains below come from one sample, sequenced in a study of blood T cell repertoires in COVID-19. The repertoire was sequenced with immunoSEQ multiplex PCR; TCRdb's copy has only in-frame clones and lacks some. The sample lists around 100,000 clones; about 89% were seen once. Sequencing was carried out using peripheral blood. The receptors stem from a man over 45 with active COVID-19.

CDR3: CASRRTQGSYTF. Written as DNA, the CDR3 is TGTGCCAGTAGACGTACTCAGGGAAGCTACACCTTC. This chain uses TRBV19 with TRBJ1-2, with D possibly matching TRBD1 (5 bases). CDR3 length equals 12 residues. CDR1 is LNHDA and CDR2 is SQIVND in the germline V gene (reference sequence). The ends were cut back, 6 bases at V and 9 bases at J, with 14 bases in the middle.

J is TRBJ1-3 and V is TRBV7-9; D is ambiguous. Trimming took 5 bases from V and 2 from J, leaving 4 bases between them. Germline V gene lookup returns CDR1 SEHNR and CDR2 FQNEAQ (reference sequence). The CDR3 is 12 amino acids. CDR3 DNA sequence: TGTGCCAGCAGCCGAGCTGGAAACACCATATATTTT. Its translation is CASSRAGNTIYF.

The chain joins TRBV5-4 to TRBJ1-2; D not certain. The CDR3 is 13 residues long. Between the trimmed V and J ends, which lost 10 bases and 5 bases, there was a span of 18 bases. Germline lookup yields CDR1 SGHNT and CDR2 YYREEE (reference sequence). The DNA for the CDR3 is TGTGCCGGTCGTACACCGGGAGGGTATGGCTACACCTTC. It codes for CAGRTPGGYGYTF.

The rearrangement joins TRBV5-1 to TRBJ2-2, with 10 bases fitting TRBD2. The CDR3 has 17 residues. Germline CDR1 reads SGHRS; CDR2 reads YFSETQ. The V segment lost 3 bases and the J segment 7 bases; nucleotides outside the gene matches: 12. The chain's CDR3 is CASSSNRLAGAGGELFF. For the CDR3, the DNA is TGCGCCAGCAGCTCTAATAGACTAGCGGGCGCAGGCGGGGAGCTGTTTTTT.

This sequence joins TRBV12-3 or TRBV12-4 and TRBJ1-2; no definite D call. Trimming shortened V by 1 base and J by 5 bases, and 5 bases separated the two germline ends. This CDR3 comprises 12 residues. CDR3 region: CASSLDRYGYTF. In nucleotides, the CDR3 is TGTGCCAGCAGTTTAGACCGGTATGGCTACACCTTC.

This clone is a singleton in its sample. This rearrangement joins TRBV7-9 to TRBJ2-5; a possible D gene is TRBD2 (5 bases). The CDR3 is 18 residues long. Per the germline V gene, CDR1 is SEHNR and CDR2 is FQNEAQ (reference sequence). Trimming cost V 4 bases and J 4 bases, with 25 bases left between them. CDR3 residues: CASSSEVSLGSSIETQYF. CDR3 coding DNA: TGTGCCAGCAGCTCAGAGGTATCCCTAGGGAGTTCAATAGAGACCCAGTACTTC.

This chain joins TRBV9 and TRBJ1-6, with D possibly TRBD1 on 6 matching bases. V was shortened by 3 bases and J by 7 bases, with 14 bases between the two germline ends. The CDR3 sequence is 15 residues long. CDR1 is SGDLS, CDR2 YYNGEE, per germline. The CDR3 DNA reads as TGTGCCAGCAGCGAGGGACATCGTCCGAATTCACCCCTCCACTTT. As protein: CASSEGHRPNSPLHF.

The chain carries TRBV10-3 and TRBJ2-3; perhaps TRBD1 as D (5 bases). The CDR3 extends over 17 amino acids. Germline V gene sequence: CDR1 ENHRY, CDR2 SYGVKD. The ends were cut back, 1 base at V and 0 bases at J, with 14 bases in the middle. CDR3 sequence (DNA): TGTGCCATCAGTGAGTTTGGGGCAGCGACTAGCACAGATACGCAGTATTTT. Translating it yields CAISEFGAATSTDTQYF.

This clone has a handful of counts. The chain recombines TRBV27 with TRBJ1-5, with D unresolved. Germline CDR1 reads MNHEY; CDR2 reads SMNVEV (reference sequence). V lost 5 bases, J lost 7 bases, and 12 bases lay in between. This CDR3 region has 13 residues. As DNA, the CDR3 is TGTGCCAGCAGTCTAGTGGGTGGACAGCCCCAGCATTTT. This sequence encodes CASSLVGGQPQHF.

The CDR3 DNA sequence: TGTGCCAGCAGTCCCCACAGGGTCGGAAGAATCGAGACCCAGTACTTC. It codes for CASSPHRVGRIETQYF. The chain has TRBV6-2 or TRBV6-3 and TRBJ2-5; tentative D call: TRBD1 (6 bases). The CDR3 has 16 amino acids. The germline gives CDR1 MNHEY, CDR2 SVGEGT. V lost 5 bases and J 5 bases, leaving 21 bases between the germline ends.

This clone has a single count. In DNA form, the CDR3 reads TGTGCCAGTAGTATGTTACAGAGTACCAATCAGCCCCAGCATTTT. Translated, it gives CASSMLQSTNQPQHF. V and J are TRBV19 and TRBJ1-5; D remains ambiguous. CDR1 LNHDA and CDR2 SQIVND come from the germline V gene (reference sequence). This CDR3 spans 15 amino acids. V lost 3 bases and J 3 bases, leaving 12 bases between the germline ends.

The CDR3 DNA sequence: TGTGCCAGCAGCGCTTACAGGAGTAATTCACCCCTCCACTTT. It translates to CASSAYRSNSPLHF. This chain uses TRBV3-1 (or the pseudogene TRBV3-2) with TRBJ1-6; a weak D match, TRBD1 (5 bases). This CDR3 has 14 amino acids. The V and J ends lost 5 bases and 6 bases respectively, with 11 bases between them. The germline CDR1 and CDR2 sequences are LGHDT and YNNKEL (reference sequence).

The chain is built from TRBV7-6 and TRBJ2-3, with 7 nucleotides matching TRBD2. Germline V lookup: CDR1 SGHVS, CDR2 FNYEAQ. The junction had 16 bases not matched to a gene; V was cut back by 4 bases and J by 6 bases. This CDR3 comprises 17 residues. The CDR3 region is CASSSLFGGRAVDTQYF. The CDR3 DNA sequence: TGTGCCAGCAGCTCCCTTTTTGGAGGGAGGGCCGTCGATACGCAGTATTTT.

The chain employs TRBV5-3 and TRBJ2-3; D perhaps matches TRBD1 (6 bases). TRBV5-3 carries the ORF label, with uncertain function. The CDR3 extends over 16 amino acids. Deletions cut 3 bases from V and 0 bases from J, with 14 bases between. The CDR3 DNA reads TGTGCCAGAAGCTCGACTGACAGGCCAAGCACAGATACGCAGTATTTT. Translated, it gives CARSSTDRPSTDTQYF.

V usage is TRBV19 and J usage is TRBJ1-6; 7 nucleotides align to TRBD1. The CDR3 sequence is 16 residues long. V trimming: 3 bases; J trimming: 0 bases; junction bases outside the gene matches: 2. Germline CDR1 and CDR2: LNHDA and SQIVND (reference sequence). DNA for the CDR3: TGTGCCAGTAGTATGACAGGGAGCTCCTATAATTCACCCCTCCACTTT. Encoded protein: CASSMTGSSYNSPLHF.

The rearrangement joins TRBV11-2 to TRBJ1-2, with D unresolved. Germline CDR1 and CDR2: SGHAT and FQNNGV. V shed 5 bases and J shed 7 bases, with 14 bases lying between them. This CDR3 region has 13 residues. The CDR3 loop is CASSDRHGGGYTF. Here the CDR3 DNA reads TGTGCCAGCAGCGATCGTCATGGCGGTGGCTACACCTTC.

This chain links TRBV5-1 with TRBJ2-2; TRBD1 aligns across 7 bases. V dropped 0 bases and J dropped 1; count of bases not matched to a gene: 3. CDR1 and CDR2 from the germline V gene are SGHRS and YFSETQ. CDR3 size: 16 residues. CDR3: CASSLGRGLNTGELFF. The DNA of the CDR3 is TGCGCCAGCAGCTTGGGCAGGGGGTTGAACACCGGGGAGCTGTTTTTT.

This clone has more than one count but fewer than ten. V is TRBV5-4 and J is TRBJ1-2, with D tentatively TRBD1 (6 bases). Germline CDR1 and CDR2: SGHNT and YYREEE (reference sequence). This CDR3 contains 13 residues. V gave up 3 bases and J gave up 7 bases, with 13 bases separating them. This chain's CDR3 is CASSSDSGIGYTF. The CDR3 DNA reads TGTGCCAGCAGCTCGGACAGTGGGATTGGCTACACCTTC.

CDR3 residues: CASTYTPGSYLGELFF. CDR3 in DNA: TGTGCCAGCACCTATACCCCCGGGTCCTACCTCGGGGAGCTGTTTTTT. The J gene is TRBJ2-2, the V gene TRBV5-6; D is uncertain. This CDR3 is built from 16 residues. Germline V gene lookup returns CDR1 SGHDT and CDR2 YYEEEE. V was shortened by 6 bases and J by 7 bases, with 22 bases between the two germline ends.

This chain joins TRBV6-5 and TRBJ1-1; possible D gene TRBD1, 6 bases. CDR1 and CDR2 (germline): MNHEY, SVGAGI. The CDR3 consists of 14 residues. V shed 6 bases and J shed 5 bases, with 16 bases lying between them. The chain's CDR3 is CASRGGGGWTEAFF. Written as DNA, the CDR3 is TGTGCCAGCAGGGGAGGGGGGGGCTGGACTGAAGCTTTCTTT.

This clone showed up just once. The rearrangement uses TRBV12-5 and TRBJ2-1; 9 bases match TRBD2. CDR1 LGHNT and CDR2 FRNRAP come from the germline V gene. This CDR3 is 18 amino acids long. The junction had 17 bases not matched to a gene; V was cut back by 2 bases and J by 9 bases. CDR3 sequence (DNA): TGTGCTAGTGGTTTGTTCGGTGGGGGCGGGAGGGCCGTAATTGAGCAGTTCTTC. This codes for CASGLFGGGGRAVIEQFF.

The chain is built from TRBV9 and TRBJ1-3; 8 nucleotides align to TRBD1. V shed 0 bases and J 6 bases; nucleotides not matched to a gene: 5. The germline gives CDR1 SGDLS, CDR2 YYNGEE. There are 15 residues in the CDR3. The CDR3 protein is CASSVAAGGENTIYF. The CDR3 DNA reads TGTGCCAGCAGCGTAGCGGCAGGGGGCGAAAACACCATATATTTT.

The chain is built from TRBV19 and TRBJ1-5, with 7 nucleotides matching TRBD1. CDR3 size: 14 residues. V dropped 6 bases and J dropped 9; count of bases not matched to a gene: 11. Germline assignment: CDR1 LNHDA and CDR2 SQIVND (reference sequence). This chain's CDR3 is CASSRDSAFMPQHF. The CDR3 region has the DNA TGTGCCAGTAGCCGGGACAGTGCCTTCATGCCCCAGCATTTT.